Listed below are T cell receptor beta chains from one sample, sequenced in a study of cytomegalovirus exposure and HLA in healthy donors. Libraries were prepared by immunoSEQ multiplex PCR; TCRdb keeps only in-frame clonotypes and omits some of them. The sample lists approximately 100,000 clones, roughly 74% occurring once. The sequencing input was PBMCs. The receptors come from a woman in her thirties or forties in good health and CMV-seronegative. CDR3s include the opening cysteine and the closing phenylalanine or tryptophan. D genes are given only for firm matches. A clone size is listed for some rows: how often the clone was seen (once, few, many), or a class if it is expanded.

D	V	J	size	CDR3	DNA
TRBD2	TRBV7-3	TRBJ2-1	NA	CASSLLASGRKGPYNEQFF	TGTGCCAGCAGCTTATTGGCTAGCGGGAGGAAGGGCCCCTACAATGAGCAGTTCTTC
NA	TRBV5-1	TRBJ1-1	NA	CASSLAGLGTEAFF	TGCGCCAGCAGCTTGGCGGGGTTGGGCACTGAAGCTTTCTTT
NA	TRBV6-5	TRBJ1-2	NA	CATLGASNYGYTF	TGTGCCACCCTGGGGGCGTCTAACTATGGCTACACCTTC
NA	TRBV11-3	TRBJ1-5	NA	CASSVQGVWNQPQHF	TGTGCCAGCAGCGTACAGGGAGTGTGGAATCAGCCCCAGCATTTT
TRBD1	TRBV19	TRBJ1-1	NA	CASSRQGKGTEAFF	TGTGCCAGTAGCAGACAGGGGAAAGGAACTGAAGCTTTCTTT
NA	TRBV15	TRBJ1-3	NA	CATSRGLSGNTIYF	TGTGCCACCAGCAGAGGGCTCTCTGGAAACACCATATATTTT
TRBD2	TRBV7-8	TRBJ2-7	NA	CASSPRTSPSYEQYF	TGTGCCAGCAGCCCCCGGACTAGCCCAAGCTACGAGCAGTACTTC
NA	TRBV10-1	TRBJ2-5	NA	CASSGGQGLWETQYF	TGCGCCAGCAGTGGTGGTCAGGGGTTGTGGGAGACCCAGTACTTC
TRBD2	TRBV6-6	TRBJ2-3	NA	CASSITGLAMGTQYF	TGTGCCAGCAGCATCACGGGACTAGCTATGGGTACGCAGTATTTT
TRBD1	TRBV19	TRBJ1-6	few	CASSITGATNSPLHF	TGTGCCAGTAGTATCACAGGGGCGACCAATTCACCCCTCCACTTT
NA	TRBV7-9	TRBJ2-1	NA	CSSRPPAGAETYNEQFF	TGTTCCAGCCGACCTCCGGCTGGGGCGGAAACCTACAATGAGCAGTTCTTC
TRBD2	TRBV7-9	TRBJ2-3	NA	CASIKTSADTQYF	TGTGCCAGCATCAAGACTAGCGCCGATACGCAGTATTTT
TRBD2	TRBV7-9	TRBJ2-7	NA	CASSLRTSGTSYEQYF	TGTGCCAGCAGCCTCCGGACTAGCGGGACTTCTTACGAGCAGTACTTC
TRBD2	TRBV7-2	TRBJ2-3	NA	CASSQSGGTDTQYF	TGTGCCAGCAGCCAGAGCGGGGGCACAGATACGCAGTATTTT
NA	TRBV2	TRBJ1-2	NA	CASTGLNYGYTF	TGTGCCAGCACAGGGCTGAACTATGGCTACACCTTC
TRBD2	TRBV7-2	TRBJ2-7	NA	CASRPALAGGYEQYF	TGTGCCAGCAGGCCTGCGCTAGCGGGGGGATACGAGCAGTACTTC
NA	TRBV14	TRBJ2-7	once	CASSSLSSYEQYF	TGTGCCAGCAGTTCCTTGAGCTCCTACGAGCAGTACTTC
NA	TRBV5-1	TRBJ2-3	NA	CASSLALGDSDTQYF	TGCGCCAGCAGCTTGGCCCTTGGGGACTCAGATACGCAGTATTTT
TRBD2	TRBV7-9	TRBJ2-1	NA	CASIHSGGSYNEQFF	TGTGCCAGCATCCATAGCGGGGGTTCCTACAATGAGCAGTTCTTC
TRBD2	TRBV5-1	TRBJ2-1	few	CASSLGRGDQNEQFF	TGCGCCAGCAGCTTGGGCCGGGGGGATCAAAATGAGCAGTTCTTC
NA	TRBV28	TRBJ1-3	NA	CARPPRGPGSLGNTIYF	TGTGCCAGACCCCCACGCGGGCCAGGTAGTCTTGGAAACACCATATATTTT
NA	TRBV6-5	TRBJ1-2	NA	CASSYAAGLKGYTF	TGTGCCAGCAGTTACGCTGCAGGGCTAAAGGGCTACACCTTC
NA	TRBV7-9	TRBJ2-5	NA	CASSTLAEIETQYF	TGTGCCAGCAGCACGCTGGCTGAAATAGAGACCCAGTACTTC
TRBD1	TRBV23-1	TRBJ1-5	NA	CASKPEAGQLNQPQHF	TGCGCCAGCAAACCCGAGGCGGGACAGTTAAATCAGCCCCAGCATTTT
NA	TRBV7-9	TRBJ2-1	NA	CASSPEGSYNEQFF	TGTGCCAGCAGCCCCGAGGGCTCCTACAATGAGCAGTTCTTC
TRBD2	TRBV7-9	TRBJ2-1	NA	CPSSHTSGPYNEQFF	TGTCCCAGCAGCCACACTAGCGGACCCTACAATGAGCAGTTCTTC
NA	TRBV7-9	TRBJ2-5	few	CSSSLTTGQFETQYF	TGTTCCAGCAGCTTAACCACAGGGCAGTTTGAGACCCAGTACTTC
NA	TRBV7-2	TRBJ2-7	NA	CASSQRVGDSYEQYF	TGTGCCAGCAGCCAACGGGTGGGAGACTCCTACGAGCAGTACTTC
TRBD1	TRBV29-1	TRBJ2-5	NA	CSGDRTGGETQYF	TGCAGCGGGGATAGGACAGGGGGAGAGACCCAGTACTTC
NA	TRBV11-2	TRBJ2-5	NA	CASSLVGSGETQYF	TGTGCCAGCAGCTTAGTGGGCAGTGGAGAGACCCAGTACTTC
NA	TRBV19	TRBJ2-7	NA	CASSISPQGTYEQYF	TGTGCCAGTAGTATATCCCCTCAGGGGACCTACGAGCAGTACTTC
TRBD1	TRBV29-1	TRBJ1-2	few	CSVASTGALGYTF	TGCAGCGTTGCGTCGACAGGGGCTCTCGGCTACACCTTC
TRBD2	TRBV27	TRBJ2-7	NA	CASSFAVGAGAYEQYF	TGTGCCAGCAGTTTCGCCGTTGGAGCGGGAGCCTACGAGCAGTACTTC
NA	TRBV11-2	TRBJ2-6	NA	CASSLFRDGLFLTF	TGTGCCAGCAGCTTATTCCGGGACGGACTATTCCTGACTTTC
NA	TRBV5-4	TRBJ2-1	few	CASSPTEYNEQFF	TGTGCCAGCAGCCCGACAGAGTACAATGAGCAGTTCTTC
NA	TRBV5-6	TRBJ2-2	NA	CASRHYAKDSYTGELFF	TGTGCCAGCAGACATTACGCTAAGGACAGTTACACCGGGGAGCTGTTTTTT
TRBD2	TRBV11-3	TRBJ2-3	NA	CASSSPSAGDDTQYF	TGTGCCAGCAGCTCCCCTTCAGCGGGAGATGATACGCAGTATTTT
TRBD2	TRBV9	TRBJ2-5	NA	CASSVVGGDQETQYF	TGTGCCAGCAGCGTAGTGGGGGGGGACCAAGAGACCCAGTACTTC
NA	TRBV7-2	TRBJ1-2	NA	CASSLSATGGYGYTF	TGTGCCAGCAGCTTAAGCGCGACAGGCGGCTATGGCTACACCTTC
NA	TRBV9	TRBJ1-3	NA	CASSTLDRFSGNTIYF	TGTGCCAGCAGCACACTGGACAGATTCTCTGGAAACACCATATATTTT
TRBD1	TRBV29-1	TRBJ2-2	NA	CSVDRGAGELFF	TGCAGCGTCGACAGGGGGGCCGGGGAGCTGTTTTTT
NA	TRBV7-9	TRBJ2-7	NA	CASSPRQDTYEQYF	TGTGCCAGCAGCCCGAGACAGGATACCTACGAGCAGTACTTC
TRBD2	TRBV6-5	TRBJ2-3	NA	CASSPAPGLAQYF	TGTGCCAGCAGTCCCGCCCCGGGACTAGCGCAGTATTTT
NA	TRBV25-1	TRBJ2-7	NA	CASSGGRAYEQYF	TGTGCCAGCAGCGGGGGAAGAGCCTACGAGCAGTACTTC
NA	TRBV6-5	TRBJ1-2	few	CASILDRNNYGYTF	TGTGCCAGCATTCTAGACAGGAATAACTATGGCTACACCTTC
TRBD1	TRBV4-3	TRBJ1-2	NA	CASSQEGQTLYGYTF	TGCGCCAGCAGCCAAGAGGGACAGACACTCTATGGCTACACCTTC
TRBD1	TRBV30	TRBJ2-1	NA	CAWNSLGQGKFF	TGTGCCTGGAATTCCCTAGGACAGGGAAAGTTCTTC
TRBD1	TRBV6-1	TRBJ2-2	NA	CASSETGGGGELFF	TGTGCCAGCAGTGAAACAGGGGGCGGAGGGGAGCTGTTTTTT
NA	TRBV27	TRBJ1-6	NA	CASSWGRSSPLHF	TGTGCCAGCAGTTGGGGCAGGAGTTCACCCCTCCACTTT